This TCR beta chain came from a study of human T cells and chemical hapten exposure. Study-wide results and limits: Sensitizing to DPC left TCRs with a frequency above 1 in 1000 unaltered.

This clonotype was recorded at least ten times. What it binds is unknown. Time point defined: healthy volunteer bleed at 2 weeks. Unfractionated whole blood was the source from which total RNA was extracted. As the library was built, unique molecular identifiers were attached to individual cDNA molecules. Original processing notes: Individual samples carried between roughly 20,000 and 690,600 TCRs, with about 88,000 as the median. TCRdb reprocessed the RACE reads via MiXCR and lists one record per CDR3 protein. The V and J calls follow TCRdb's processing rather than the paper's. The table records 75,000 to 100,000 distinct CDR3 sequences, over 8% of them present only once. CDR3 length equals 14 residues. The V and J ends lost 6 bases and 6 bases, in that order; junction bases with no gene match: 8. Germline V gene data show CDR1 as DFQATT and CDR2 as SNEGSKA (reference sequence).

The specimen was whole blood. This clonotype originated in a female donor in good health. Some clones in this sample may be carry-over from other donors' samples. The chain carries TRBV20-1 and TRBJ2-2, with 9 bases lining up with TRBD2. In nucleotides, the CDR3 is TGCAGTGCCCGCGCGCTAGCGGGACCCGGGGAGCTGTTTTTT. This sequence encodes CSARALAGPGELFF.